The sequence of this T cell receptor beta chain was determined in a study of T cells in Graves' hyperthyroidism and ophthalmopathy. Of note for this clonotype: One junction end disagrees with the germline gene, perhaps due to a read error.

The TCR beta CDR3 regions underwent amplification using RNA transcripts as the source. TCR CDR3 regions were first amplified by RT-PCR with HTBI primers. TCRdb independently ran MiXCR on the multiplex PCR reads; one entry per CDR3 protein. This table holds around 420,000 distinct CDR3 sequences, about 15% found once. CDR3 length equals 13 residues. Sequencing was done on a sample of blood. This receptor was identified in a woman aged 18 to 35 with Graves' hyperthyroidism. The chain couples TRBV12-3 or TRBV12-4 to TRBJ1-1, with 7 positions matching TRBD1. The CDR3 DNA is TGTTCCAGCAGCCCAACAGGGGTACCTGAAGCTTTCTTT. Translated, it gives CSSSPTGVPEAFF.